The 19 T cell receptor beta chains given below trace back to one sample, sequenced in a study of T cell responses to AZD1222 COVID-19 vaccine. Sequencing used immunoSEQ multiplex PCR; TCRdb keeps in-frame clones, though not all of them. This sample carries some 110,000 clones, approximately 86% of them seen once, and the ten largest clones take approximately 16%. The source was peripheral blood, collected 28 days after the second AZD1222 dose. These receptors originate from an adult who received the AZD1222 COVID-19 vaccine.

The gene calls are TRBV24-1 and TRBJ2-2; the D gene is possibly TRBD2 (7 bases). The CDR3 is 16 residues long. V lost 3 bases and J 5 bases, leaving 15 bases between the germline ends. CDR1 KGHDR and CDR2 SFDVKD come from the germline V gene. The CDR3 loop reads CATSDRPGGETGELFF. The CDR3 nucleotides are TGTGCCACCAGTGATCGTCCGGGGGGCGAGACCGGGGAGCTGTTTTTT.

This clone occurred once. The chain employs TRBV28 and TRBJ2-3; 9 nucleotides agree with TRBD2. Losses at the gene ends were 2 bases for V and 0 bases for J; bases not matched to a gene: 0. This CDR3 has 15 residues. Germline CDR1 MDHEN, CDR2 SYDVKM. CDR3 sequence: CASSLTSGSTDTQYF. The CDR3 DNA sequence: TGTGCCAGCAGTTTAACTAGCGGGAGCACAGATACGCAGTATTTT.

V is TRBV11-2 and J is TRBJ2-2; the D gene is possibly TRBD2 (6 bases). The V gene lost 5 bases and the J gene lost 7 bases, with 17 bases spanning the gap. Germline V gene lookup returns CDR1 SGHAT and CDR2 FQNNGV. The CDR3 spans 15 residues. In DNA, the CDR3 is TGTGCCAGCAGCCGAATGGGTTTCGGGGGCGGGGAGCTGTTTTTT. It specifies CASSRMGFGGGELFF.

This clone has more than one count but fewer than ten. The CDR3 region is CAWKPSGGTDTQYF. The CDR3 nucleotides read TGTGCCTGGAAGCCCAGCGGTGGCACAGATACGCAGTATTTT. V usage is TRBV30 and J usage is TRBJ2-3, with D possibly TRBD2 on 5 matching bases. CDR1 and CDR2 (germline): GTSNPN, SVGIG (reference sequence). Trimming cost V 4 bases and J 1 base, with 12 bases left between them. This CDR3 has 14 amino acids.

The gene calls are TRBV20-1 and TRBJ2-1; D unresolved. Germline V gene data show CDR1 as DFQATT and CDR2 as SNEGSKA (reference sequence). V lost 0 bases, J lost 9 bases, and 6 bases lay in between. The CDR3 spans 11 residues. CDR3 in DNA: TGCAGTGCTAGAGAACGATCTGAGCAGTTCTTC. This codes for CSARERSEQFF.

The chain has TRBV7-9 and TRBJ2-7; no clear D. V was trimmed by 4 bases and J by 4 bases, leaving 11 bases between them. The CDR3 consists of 13 residues. Per the germline V gene, CDR1 is SEHNR and CDR2 is FQNEAQ (reference sequence). CDR3 region: CASSSGRIYEQYF. The CDR3 region has the DNA TGTGCCAGCAGCTCTGGACGGATTTACGAGCAGTACTTC.

The rearrangement links TRBV10-2 to TRBJ1-1, with D uncertain. Germline-derived CDR1 and CDR2 are WSHSY and SAAADI. This CDR3 comprises 12 residues. V gave up 3 bases and J gave up 7 bases, with 9 bases separating them. CDR3 coding DNA: TGCGCCAGCAGTGACGGACCGAGTGAAGCTTTCTTT. As protein: CASSDGPSEAFF.

The V gene is TRBV11-2, the J gene TRBJ2-7; 9 bases are a match to TRBD2. The germline CDR1 and CDR2 sequences are SGHAT and FQNNGV. The CDR3 spans 14 residues. Trimming removed 5 bases from V and 6 bases from J; junction bases left unmatched: 8. The CDR3 protein is CASSLGGRAVEQYF. As DNA, the CDR3 is TGTGCCAGCAGCCTCGGCGGGAGGGCCGTCGAGCAGTACTTC.

The chain is built from TRBV28 and TRBJ1-4, with D perhaps TRBD1 (5 bases). Germline loops: CDR1 MDHEN, CDR2 SYDVKM. CDR3 size: 12 residues. Trimming left V 2 bases short and J 8 bases short, with 6 bases between. The CDR3 nucleotides are TGTGCCAGCAGTTTAAGGGGCGAAAAACTGTTTTTT. This sequence encodes CASSLRGEKLFF.

This chain links TRBV5-1 with TRBJ2-7; D not certain. The ends were cut back, 3 bases at V and 5 bases at J, with 12 bases in the middle. The CDR3 runs to 13 residues. Germline loops: CDR1 SGHRS, CDR2 YFSETQ. The CDR3 DNA sequence: TGCGCCAGCAGCTCCCCGAGACTGGACGAGCAGTACTTC. Protein product: CASSSPRLDEQYF.

The CDR3 nucleotides read TGTGCCAGCAGCTTAGAACGGGGGCGCAGCTATGGCTACACCTTC. Translation: CASSLERGRSYGYTF. The chain combines TRBV7-2 with TRBJ1-2; weak D call: TRBD1 (6 bases). The V gene lost 1 base and the J gene lost 4 bases, with 13 bases spanning the gap. This CDR3 has 15 amino acids. The germline V gene has CDR1 SGHTA and CDR2 FQGNSA.

This chain links TRBV7-6 with TRBJ2-5; D is unclear. V dropped 2 bases and J dropped 1 base, with 11 bases sitting between them. Germline V lookup: CDR1 SGHVS, CDR2 FNYEAQ. This CDR3 is 15 amino acids long. The CDR3 DNA reads as TGTGCCAGCAGCTTAATAGTAGCACTCCAAGAGACCCAGTACTTC. Translated, it gives CASSLIVALQETQYF.

The chain joins TRBV3-1 (or the pseudogene TRBV3-2) to TRBJ2-5; no reliable D call. The V end was cut by 0 bases, the J end by 7 bases, with 12 bases between. CDR1 and CDR2 from the germline V gene are LGHDT and YNNKEL (reference sequence). This CDR3 is built from 14 residues. The CDR3 nucleotides read TGTGCCAGCAGCCAAGATCGGCATACTGGGACCCAGTACTTC. Amino acid sequence: CASSQDRHTGTQYF.

This clone has more than one count but fewer than ten. This sequence joins TRBV5-4 and TRBJ1-1; D unresolved. Trimming shortened V by 0 bases and J by 1 base, and 10 bases separated the two germline ends. The CDR3 runs 15 residues. The germline V gene has CDR1 SGHNT and CDR2 YYREEE (reference sequence). This chain's CDR3 is CASSLGGGKNTEAFF. Written as DNA, the CDR3 is TGTGCCAGCAGCTTGGGTGGAGGGAAGAACACTGAAGCTTTCTTT.

The rearrangement joins TRBV2 to TRBJ1-1, with a weak D call TRBD1 (6 bases). The CDR3 is 13 amino acids. Germline V gene data show CDR1 as SNHLY and CDR2 as FYNNEI. Trimming took off 6 bases at V and 3 bases at J, with 11 bases between the two ends. DNA for the CDR3: TGTGCCAGCAGCATCCAGGGGTACACTGAAGCTTTCTTT. Protein product: CASSIQGYTEAFF.

This chain uses TRBV16 with TRBJ1-2; 10 nucleotides match TRBD1. V gave up 5 bases and J gave up 2 bases; unmatched junction bases: 17. This CDR3 contains 19 residues. Germline V gene lookup returns CDR1 KGHSY and CDR2 FQNENV. CDR3 region: CASSEYGTGAQLLNYGYTF. For the CDR3, the DNA is TGTGCCAGCAGCGAATACGGGACAGGGGCTCAACTCCTCAACTATGGCTACACCTTC.

The chain uses TRBV7-7 and TRBJ1-4; perhaps TRBD1 as D (6 bases). CDR3 length equals 15 residues. Germline values: CDR1 SSHAT, CDR2 FNYEAQ (reference sequence). Trimming pared 5 bases from V and 8 bases from J, leaving 18 bases between. The CDR3 is CASSRGGGGSEKLFF. CDR3 bases: TGTGCCAGCAGCCGTGGGGGTGGGGGCAGCGAAAAACTGTTTTTT.

V gene TRBV30 combines with J gene TRBJ2-7, with D tentatively TRBD1 (6 bases). With 4 bases removed from V and 4 bases from J, the gap between germline ends came to 11 bases. CDR3 length: 12 amino acids. The germline CDR1 and CDR2 sequences are GTSNPN and SVGIG (reference sequence). The CDR3 region has the DNA TGTGCCTGGACAACAGGGACGTACGAGCAGTACTTC. Amino acids: CAWTTGTYEQYF.

This chain connects TRBV7-9 to TRBJ2-1; D not certain. Trimming took 6 bases from V and 8 from J, leaving 11 bases between them. The CDR3 covers 12 residues. Germline V gives CDR1 SEHNR, CDR2 FQNEAQ (reference sequence). CDR3 sequence: CASSRVFHEQFF. Written as DNA, the CDR3 is TGTGCCAGCAGTCGGGTGTTTCATGAGCAGTTCTTC. The full variable domain, completed using reference TRBV7-9 and TRBJ2-1, is DTGVSQNPRHKITKRGQNVTFRCDPISEHNRLYWYRQTLGQGPEFLTYFQNEAQLEKSRLLSDRFSAERPKGSFSTLEIQRTEQGDSAMYLCASSRVFHEQFFGPGTRLTVL.